Following are 32 T cell receptor beta chains from one sample sequenced in a study of Ad26.COV2.S vaccination and SARS-CoV-2 variants. Indicated treatment: roughly 18 received Ad26.COV2.S at low or high dose, single or two shots; five or six received placebo; per-sample allocation not given. On day 63 after the first injection, vaccine and placebo recipients gave samples. The repertoire was sequenced with immunoSEQ multiplex PCR; TCRdb's copy has only in-frame clones and lacks some. The table includes around 250,000 clones, around 85% detected once. The specimen was peripheral blood, collected in a trial of Ad26.COV2.S vaccine versus placebo. The receptor source for this set is a person aged 18-60 years who received the Ad26.COV2.S COVID-19 vaccine or a placebo.

This sequence joins TRBV3-1 (or the pseudogene TRBV3-2) and TRBJ2-3, with unresolved D. V was cut by 0 bases and J by 4 bases, with 11 bases left in between. The length of the CDR3 is 15 residues. Germline V CDR1 and CDR2: LGHDT, YNNKEL (reference sequence). CDR3 region: CASSQEVAPPDTQYF. CDR3 nucleotides: TGTGCCAGCAGCCAAGAGGTAGCCCCCCCAGATACGCAGTATTTT.

The CDR3 spells CASSPGRTDTQYF. The CDR3 DNA reads as TGTGCCAGCAGTCCAGGGAGAACAGATACGCAGTATTTT. The V and J genes are TRBV12-3 or TRBV12-4 and TRBJ2-3; the D gene could be TRBD1 or TRBD2 (5 bases each). This CDR3 is 13 amino acids long. V shed 5 bases and J shed 3 bases, with 9 bases lying between them.

The chain's CDR3 is CASSTGTIANEKLFF. The CDR3 DNA is TGCGCCAGCAGCACTGGGACGATCGCTAATGAAAAACTGTTTTTT. The chain couples TRBV5-1 to TRBJ1-4; maybe TRBD1 (5 bases). The V gene lost 4 bases and the J gene lost 3 bases, with 13 bases spanning the gap. CDR1 and CDR2 (germline): SGHRS, YFSETQ. The CDR3 consists of 15 residues.

The genes are TRBV6-2 or TRBV6-3 and TRBJ2-7; 10 nucleotides match TRBD2. Trimming removed 5 bases from V and 3 bases from J; junction bases left unmatched: 7. The CDR3 runs to 15 residues. Germline loops: CDR1 MNHEY, CDR2 SVGEGT. CDR3 sequence: CASSGRLAGVYEQYF. CDR3 in DNA: TGTGCCAGCAGTGGGCGTCTAGCGGGGGTCTACGAGCAGTACTTC.

The CDR3 here is CASSVGTGRNGYTF. The CDR3 region has the DNA TGTGCCAGCAGCGTAGGGACAGGGAGGAATGGCTACACCTTC. The chain is built from TRBV9 and TRBJ1-2; 8 nucleotides agree with TRBD1. The CDR3 loop spans 14 amino acids. The germline CDR1 and CDR2 sequences are SGDLS and YYNGEE. The trim removed 0 bases at V and 6 bases at J, leaving 4 bases unmatched.

This chain links TRBV6-5 with TRBJ1-2; a possible D gene is TRBD1 (5 bases). The V gene lost 6 bases and the J gene lost 8 bases, with 13 bases spanning the gap. From germline, CDR1 is MNHEY and CDR2 SVGAGI. The length of the CDR3 is 12 residues. CDR3 DNA: TGTGCCAGCAGACTAGGGGTTCAGGGCTACACCTTC. Amino acid sequence: CASRLGVQGYTF.

The V gene is TRBV5-5, the J gene TRBJ2-2; D is perhaps TRBD1 or TRBD2 (5 bases each). The CDR3 covers 16 residues. Trimming removed 0 bases at V and 2 bases at J, with 11 bases between. The germline CDR1 and CDR2 sequences are SGHKS and YYEKEE (reference sequence). In nucleotides, the CDR3 is TGTGCCAGCAGCTTGGTTTCGGGGCCCAACACCGGGGAGCTGTTTTTT. Translating it yields CASSLVSGPNTGELFF.

V and J are TRBV7-6 and TRBJ2-1; 10 positions match TRBD2. CDR1 SGHVS and CDR2 FNYEAQ come from the germline V gene. V lost 1 base, J lost 9 bases, and 6 bases stayed unmatched. This CDR3 has 15 amino acids. This CDR3 is CASSLVASGGLEQFF. The CDR3 DNA is TGTGCCAGCAGCTTAGTGGCTAGCGGGGGCCTTGAGCAGTTCTTC.

V usage is TRBV4-2 and J usage is TRBJ2-1; TRBD1 matches at 7 bases. The V gene end was trimmed by 1 base and the J gene end by 4 bases; junction bases not matched to a gene: 1. The germline V gene encodes CDR1 LGHNA and CDR2 YNFKEQ. The CDR3 totals 14 residues. As DNA, the CDR3 is TGTGCCAGCAGCCAAGTGGGACAGTACAATGAGCAGTTCTTC. Translation gives CASSQVGQYNEQFF.

This chain uses TRBV6-6 with TRBJ1-2, with 11 bases lining up with TRBD1. V gave up 4 bases and J gave up 4 bases; unmatched junction bases: 5. Germline CDR1 MNHNY, CDR2 SVGAGI (reference sequence). This CDR3 region has 15 residues. CDR3 coding DNA: TGTGCCAGCAGTTCCCGGGACAGGGGGTCCTATGGCTACACCTTC. Its protein product is CASSSRDRGSYGYTF.

This chain joins TRBV4-1 and TRBJ1-2, with 8 bases lining up with TRBD1. This CDR3 comprises 15 residues. Germline CDR1 and CDR2: MGHRA and YSYEKL. V shed 0 bases, J shed 13 bases, and the junction held 13 bases outside the gene matches. The CDR3 reads CASSQDGGTGSGCTF. Here the CDR3 DNA reads TGCGCCAGCAGCCAAGATGGGGGGACAGGCAGTGGGTGCACCTTC.

This chain uses TRBV4-3 with TRBJ2-7, with TRBD1 matching over 8 bases. This CDR3 contains 14 residues. After removal of 3 bases from V and 6 bases from J, the junction contained 7 bases not matched to a gene. The germline gives CDR1 LGHNA, CDR2 YSLEER. The CDR3 loop reads CASSHGQGNREQYF. The CDR3 DNA sequence: TGCGCCAGCAGCCACGGACAGGGTAATCGCGAGCAGTACTTC.

The V call is TRBV18, the J call TRBJ2-6; D gene unclear. The CDR3 length is 16 residues. V was shortened by 0 bases and J by 4 bases, with 10 bases between the two germline ends. Germline V gene lookup returns CDR1 KGHSH and CDR2 LQKENI. The CDR3 DNA follows: TGTGCCAGCTCACCACCGGGGTGGGAAGGGGCCAACGTCCTGACTTTC. Its translation: CASSPPGWEGANVLTF.

This chain uses TRBV18 with TRBJ2-7, with D uncertain. The CDR3 runs to 13 residues. Germline assignment: CDR1 KGHSH and CDR2 LQKENI. Trimming removed 3 bases at V and 5 bases at J, with 11 bases between. The CDR3 DNA sequence: TGTGCCAGCTCACCCGGTAATGGGCACGAGCAGTACTTC. This encodes CASSPGNGHEQYF. Based on the CDR3 plus reference TRBV18 and TRBJ2-7, the full variable domain is NAGVMQNPRHLVRRRGQEARLRCSPMKGHSHVYWYRQLPEEGLKFMVYLQKENIIDESGMPKERFSAEFPKEGPSILRIQQVVRGDSAAYFCASSPGNGHEQYFGPGTRLTVT.

A single count supports this clone. This sequence joins TRBV11-1 and TRBJ2-7, with TRBD2 identical over 9 bases. V dropped 0 bases and J dropped 5; count of bases not matched to a gene: 14. Germline-derived CDR1 and CDR2 are SGHAT and FQDESV (reference sequence). CDR3 length: 18 residues. The CDR3 loop is CASSLALAGGPIQHEQYV. For the CDR3, the DNA is TGTGCCAGCAGCTTAGCTCTTGCGGGAGGGCCGATTCAGCACGAGCAGTACGTC.

V gene TRBV11-1 combines with J gene TRBJ1-1; perhaps TRBD1 as D (5 bases). This CDR3 spans 14 amino acids. V gave up 5 bases and J gave up 5 bases, with 15 bases separating them. Germline V gives CDR1 SGHAT, CDR2 FQDESV (reference sequence). CDR3 in amino acids: CASSRYRTGTEAFF. The CDR3 DNA reads as TGTGCCAGCAGCCGATACAGGACGGGGACTGAAGCTTTCTTT.

The genes are TRBV29-1 and TRBJ1-1; weak D call: TRBD1 (6 bases). CDR3 size: 15 residues. From germline, CDR1 is SQVTM and CDR2 ANQGSEA. The germline V and J ends were trimmed by 4 bases and 2 bases, with 17 bases remaining between them. This chain's CDR3 is CSVGPGDSSNTEAFF. In DNA, the CDR3 is TGCAGCGTTGGTCCAGGGGACTCGTCTAACACTGAAGCTTTCTTT.

The CDR3 loop is CASSDRVNTGELFF. In nucleotides, the CDR3 is TGTGCCAGCAGCGACAGGGTGAACACCGGGGAGCTGTTTTTT. The chain carries TRBV6-5 and TRBJ2-2; TRBD1 matches 7 bases. Trimming removed 6 bases from V and 1 base from J; junction bases left unmatched: 2. The V gene's germline CDR1 is MNHEY and CDR2 SVGAGI. CDR3 length: 14 amino acids.

The rearrangement uses TRBV6-1 and TRBJ1-4, with D unclear. The CDR3 is made up of 14 amino acids. The germline V gene has CDR1 MNHNS and CDR2 SASEGT. V shed 1 base and J shed 0 bases, with 3 bases lying between them. This CDR3 is CASSEGTTNEKLFF. In DNA form, the CDR3 reads TGTGCCAGCAGTGAAGGCACAACTAATGAAAAACTGTTTTTT.

The rearrangement uses TRBV12-5 and TRBJ2-1; possibly TRBD1 for D (7 bases). The CDR3 sequence is 17 residues long. CDR1 is LGHNT and CDR2 is FRNRAP in the germline V gene. V was cut by 5 bases and J by 2 bases, with 19 bases left in between. The CDR3 region is CASGPQGGTAAYNEQFF. CDR3 coding DNA: TGTGCTAGTGGTCCACAAGGGGGGACAGCAGCCTACAATGAGCAGTTCTTC.

The chain joins TRBV4-3 to TRBJ2-7; TRBD2 matches 8 bases. This CDR3 is built from 16 residues. V was clipped by 0 bases and J by 0 bases; unmatched bases: 4. Germline loops: CDR1 LGHNA, CDR2 YSLEER. The DNA of the CDR3 is TGCGCCAGCAGCCAAGATAGGCTAGCGGGCTCCTACGAGCAGTACGTC. Protein sequence: CASSQDRLAGSYEQYV.

J is TRBJ1-1 and V is TRBV7-8; D remains ambiguous. This CDR3 is 15 amino acids long. CDR1 is SGHVS and CDR2 is FQNEAQ in the germline V gene. The V and J ends lost 1 base and 4 bases respectively, with 13 bases between them. The DNA of the CDR3 is TGTGCCAGCAGCTTAGAGGCCAGACCACTCACTGAAGCTTTCTTT. Protein product: CASSLEARPLTEAFF.

The chain carries TRBV12-3 or TRBV12-4 and TRBJ1-1, with TRBD1 as a possible D gene (6 bases). Trimming cost V 4 bases and J 9 bases, with 15 bases left between them. There are 13 residues in the CDR3. The CDR3 DNA sequence: TGTGCCAGCAGTTCGGGGGCCTGGGTGAAAGCTTTCTTT. Amino acid sequence: CASSSGAWVKAFF.

The chain employs TRBV2 and TRBJ2-7; D remains ambiguous. This CDR3 spans 14 amino acids. CDR1 SNHLY and CDR2 FYNNEI come from the germline V gene. V was shortened by 4 bases and J by 3 bases, with 13 bases between the two germline ends. CDR3 DNA: TGTGCCAGCAGTGTATATGTGACAAGCTACGAGCAGTACTTC. Protein product: CASSVYVTSYEQYF.

V is TRBV5-6 and J is TRBJ2-7; D gene uncertain. There are 12 residues in the CDR3. Deletions cut 2 bases from V and 6 bases from J, with 9 bases between. From germline, CDR1 is SGHDT and CDR2 YYEEEE. The CDR3: CASSFESTEQYF. The CDR3 bases are TGTGCCAGCAGCTTCGAATCAACCGAGCAGTACTTC. The full variable domain, its missing parts supplied by reference TRBV5-6 and TRBJ2-7, is DAGVTQSPTHLIKTRGQQVTLRCSPKSGHDTVSWYQQALGQGPQFIFQYYEEEERQRGNFPDRFSGHQFPNYSSELNVNALLLGDSALYLCASSFESTEQYFGPGTRLTVT.

This chain joins TRBV4-2 and TRBJ1-2, with no clear D. Trimming left V 1 base short and J 7 bases short, with 7 bases between. The CDR3 spans 12 residues. CDR1 is LGHNA and CDR2 is YNFKEQ in the germline V gene. CDR3 DNA sequence: TGTGCCAGCAGCCAAGGCTCCCTTGGCTACACCTTC. Protein sequence: CASSQGSLGYTF.

In this sample, this clone turned up a few times. The chain links TRBV25-1 to TRBJ1-5, with 7 bases fitting TRBD1. Germline V lookup: CDR1 MGHDK, CDR2 SYGVNS. The CDR3 length is 15 residues. V shed 1 base and J 1 base; nucleotides not matched to a gene: 1. CDR3 in amino acids: CASSESGGSNQPQHF. In nucleotides, the CDR3 is TGTGCCAGCAGTGAATCAGGGGGGAGCAATCAGCCCCAGCATTTT.

The chain is built from TRBV5-5 and TRBJ2-5; TRBD2 matches 8 bases. J lost 4 bases, V lost 2 bases, and 4 bases had no gene match. CDR3 length equals 14 residues. The germline V gene encodes CDR1 SGHKS and CDR2 YYEKEE (reference sequence). CDR3 DNA: TGTGCCAGCAGCTTAAACCTAGCGGGAGAGACCCAGTACTTC. It is translated as CASSLNLAGETQYF. Supplemented by reference TRBV5-5 and TRBJ2-5, the full variable domain reads DAGVTQSPTHLIKTRGQQVTLRCSPISGHKSVSWYQQVLGQGPQFIFQYYEKEERGRGNFPDRFSARQFPNYSSELNVNALLLGDSALYLCASSLNLAGETQYFGPGTRLLVL.

The chain uses TRBV19 and TRBJ2-3, with D uncertain. CDR3 length: 13 residues. Looked up from germline, CDR1 is LNHDA and CDR2 is SQIVND (reference sequence). V shed 6 bases and J shed 2 bases, with 9 bases lying between them. The CDR3 is CASSGRNTDTQYF. The CDR3 DNA reads as TGTGCCAGTAGCGGGCGAAACACAGATACGCAGTATTTT. The full variable domain, with the rest looked up from reference TRBV19 and TRBJ2-3, is DGGITQSPKYLFRKEGQNVTLSCEQNLNHDAMYWYRQDPGQGLRLIYYSQIVNDFQKGDIAEGYSVSREKKESFPLTVTSAQKNPTAFYLCASSGRNTDTQYFGPGTRLTVL.

The CDR3 reads CASSVLEAYNEQFF. The CDR3 bases are TGTGCCAGCAGTGTCCTGGAAGCCTACAATGAGCAGTTCTTC. This sequence joins TRBV2 and TRBJ2-1; D is uncertain. The CDR3 length is 14 residues. Per the germline V gene, CDR1 is SNHLY and CDR2 is FYNNEI. Between the trimmed V and J ends, which lost 4 bases and 2 bases, there was a span of 9 bases.

This chain connects TRBV2 to TRBJ1-2; the D is unclear. The germline V gene has CDR1 SNHLY and CDR2 FYNNEI. The CDR3 has 12 residues. V gave up 9 bases and J gave up 2 bases, with 10 bases separating them. Here the CDR3 reads CASQVGNYGYTF. CDR3 coding DNA: TGTGCCAGTCAGGTCGGAAACTATGGCTACACCTTC.

This clone was counted a single time. This chain joins TRBV18 and TRBJ2-7; 7 bases match TRBD1. The germline V gene has CDR1 KGHSH and CDR2 LQKENI. The CDR3 covers 14 residues. V dropped 4 bases and J dropped 0; count of bases not matched to a gene: 3. This chain's CDR3 is CASSLQGNSYEQYV. CDR3 in DNA: TGTGCCAGCTCACTACAGGGGAACTCCTACGAGCAGTACGTC.